One T cell receptor beta chain is described in this entry. Its antigen is currently unknown. Sequence at one end of the junction differs from germline and may be a read error. This sample is drawn from a study of cytomegalovirus exposure and HLA in healthy donors. Findings and limits, study-wide: Compared with the roughly 700-donor mean, an Asian-associated ancestry cluster reportedly had fewer N-insertions, according to a later analysis. 150 or so TCR beta chains were listed as cytomegalovirus-associated. Sequences of the TCR beta chain were said to predict the HLA-A and HLA-B alleles of most subjects accurately. Accounts indicate the classifier identified cytomegalovirus status with strong specificity and sensitivity.

This PCR relied on a set of 60 Vbeta primers and 13 Jbeta primers. Clones were read by immunoSEQ multiplex PCR, and TCRdb kept only the in-frame ones, dropping some. Here the sample spans about 93,000 clones, around 78% being singletons. The CDR3 sequence is 14 residues long. Material for sequencing was PBMCs. The sequence derives from a man younger than 45 in good health and CMV-seronegative. V and J are TRBV23-1 and TRBJ2-3; 11 bases line up with TRBD1. TRBV23-1 is known as an ORF, though its function is uncertain. CDR3 sequence: CGPRDRGSTDTQYF. DNA of the CDR3: TGTGGTCCCAGGGACAGGGGGTCTACAGATACGCAGTATTTT.